The sequence of this T cell receptor (beta chain) was determined in a study of T cell responses to AZD1222 COVID-19 vaccine (dated by TCRdb to the early 2020s). Study-level background: TCR sequencing covered roughly 230 trial participants: approximately 200 given two doses of AZD1222 and 26 given two doses of MenACWY control vaccine. Enrollment into the trials was organized by age into subgroups of 18-55, 56-69 and 70-plus years, and those subgroups contained roughly 150, 30 and 60 TCR-sequenced participants, respectively.

This clone has a handful of counts. Its target antigen remains unknown. Qualities for individual bases were not recorded, and no much larger clone is one base off. At the junction V is shortened by 1 base and J by 2 bases; bases outside the gene matches: 8. From a lookup of the germline V gene, CDR1 and CDR2 are SGHVS and FNYEAQ. The CDR3 numbers 17 residues from cysteine through phenylalanine. The retained sequence is limited to the CDR3, 51 bases, with the frame set at the first base. This specimen's time point label, interpreted: about 28 days (+/-7) after the second vaccine dose. Because spike-specific TCR depth and breadth did not differ between the two schedules, AZD1222 recipients who got a second dose at roughly 4 weeks were pooled with those who got a second dose at roughly 12 weeks. The vaccinee samples were drawn from two UK trials, COV001 and COV002, one of which was a single-blind randomized controlled phase 2/3 trial testing AZD1222 (ChAdOx1 nCoV-19) in healthy adults. For TCRbeta chain sequencing, PBMC samples were collected from trial participants at day 0 and at day 28 after the second dose.

The paper as a whole reports these results and caveats: In the small 56-69-year group, the increase in depth fell short of significance, most likely because of low power. Spike-specific TCR breadth and depth rose significantly after two AZD1222 doses compared with day 0 and with MenACWY recipients. Because no day 14 peak-response samples were available, the repertoires could be characterized only after the peak T cell response. Reportedly, close to half of the unique spike-specific TCRs recognized epitopes lying outside the regions that are mutated in the B.1.351 and B.1.1.7 variants. Conclusions about previously exposed vaccinees are limited because only six or seven AZD1222 recipients were SARS-CoV-2 seropositive at baseline. Participants were mostly white British and included more females than males, and it was suggested by the authors that clonal diversity may have been underestimated. The vaccine-associated CD4 TCRs covered the entire spike protein, and the dominant responses fell in regions 160-218 and 743-854.

The CDR3 regions of human TCRbeta chains were analyzed by immunosequencing. On the study's bioinformatics: TCRs in the repertoires were compared against a reference library of SARS-CoV-2-specific TCRs that had been generated with the MIRA antigen-specificity platform. Breadth meant the fraction of unique TCRs that were SARS-CoV-2-associated, whereas depth meant the fraction of total T cells that were SARS-CoV-2-associated. Using the MIRA data, each spike-specific TCR was assigned both to the spike region to which the TCR was reactive and to a CD4 or CD8 class. Log10-transformed breadth and depth values were compared by one-way ANOVA with Sidak's multiple comparisons tests. TCRdb stores this immuneACCESS table with in-frame sequences only. Part of the clones is absent; in the studies checked, under half of the shortfall reflects unresolved V genes, and no reason is known for the rest. The V and J calls and clone size were taken over from that table, and D and trimming were inferred from the DNA. Recorded for this sample are some 110,000 clones; roughly 89% of them occurred a single time. About 7.1% of the sample goes to the ten largest clones.

The receptor was isolated from an adult who received the AZD1222 COVID-19 vaccine. The starting material was peripheral blood, obtained 28 days after the second AZD1222 dose. The chain links TRBV7-6 with TRBJ2-3; TRBD1 matches 8 bases in the middle. The bases are TGTGCCAGCAGCTTAGTTGAGGGACAGGCCTTCACAGATACGCAGTATTTT. Its translation is CASSLVEGQAFTDTQYF. Beyond the CDR3, the reference TRBV7-6 and TRBJ2-3 genes provide the residues; the full variable domain reads: GAGVSQSPRYKVTKRGQDVALRCDPISGHVSLYWYRQALGQGPEFLTYFNYEAQQDKSGLPNDRFSAERPEGSISTLTIQRTEQRDSAMYRCASSLVEGQAFTDTQYFGPGTRLTVL.